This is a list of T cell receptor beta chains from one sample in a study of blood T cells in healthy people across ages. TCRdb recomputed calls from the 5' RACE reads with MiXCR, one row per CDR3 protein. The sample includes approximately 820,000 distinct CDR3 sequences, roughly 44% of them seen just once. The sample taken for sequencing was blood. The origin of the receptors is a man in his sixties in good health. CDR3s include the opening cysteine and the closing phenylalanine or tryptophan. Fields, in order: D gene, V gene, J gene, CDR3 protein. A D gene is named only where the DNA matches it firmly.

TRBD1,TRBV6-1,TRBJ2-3,CASSPGTALDTQYF
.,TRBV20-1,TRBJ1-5,CSARGGFRNQPQHF
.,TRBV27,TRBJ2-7,CASRPRKTPSYEQYF
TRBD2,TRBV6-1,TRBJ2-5,CASSRKGLQETQYF
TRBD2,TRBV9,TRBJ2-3,CASRGSGNTQYF
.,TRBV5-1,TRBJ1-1,CASTRVGGPSEAFF
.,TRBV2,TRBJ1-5,CASSSGMGNQPQHF
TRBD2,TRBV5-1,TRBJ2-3,CASSLGAGGLRHTDTQYF
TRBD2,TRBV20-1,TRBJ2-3,CSAHPSTSGYTDTQYF
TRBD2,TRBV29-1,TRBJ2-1,CSATGGPHNEQFF
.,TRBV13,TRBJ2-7,CASSFLASSYEQYF
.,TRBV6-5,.,CASSTTGSEQYF
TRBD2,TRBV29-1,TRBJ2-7,CSALGASGPKGNYEQYF
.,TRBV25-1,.,CASSGEYETQYF
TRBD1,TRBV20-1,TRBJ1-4,CSARVDRGFPNEKLFF
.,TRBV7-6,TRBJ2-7,CATSTGKPYEQYF
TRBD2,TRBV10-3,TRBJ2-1,CAIRDSGGAGSSYNEQFF
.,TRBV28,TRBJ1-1,CASSPRGSGTEAFF
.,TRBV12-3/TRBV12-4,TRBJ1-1,CASSAGGRATEAFF
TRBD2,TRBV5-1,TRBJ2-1,CASSLLAGAYNEQFF
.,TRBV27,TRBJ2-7,CASSSTGTPGEQYF
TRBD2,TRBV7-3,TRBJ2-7,CASSPEGGNEQYF
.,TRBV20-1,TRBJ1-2,CSASHVETNYGYTF
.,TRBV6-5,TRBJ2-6,CASSIQEAGANVLTF
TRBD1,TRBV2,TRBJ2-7,CAVSGQGLGYEQYF
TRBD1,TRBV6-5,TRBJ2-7,CASSLTGTGKEGEQYF